This TCR beta chain came from a study of T cells after yellow fever vaccination. General study results and limits: In post-booster samples, most primary-vaccination clones reappeared (just under 97% CD4, 88% CD8).

The V gene end was trimmed by 4 bases and the J gene end by 4 bases; junction bases not matched to a gene: 7. The CDR3 sequence is 16 residues long. Looked up from germline, CDR1 is SGHAT and CDR2 is FQNNGV. From the 5' RACE reads, TCRdb called clonotypes with MiXCR, one entry per CDR3 protein. The sample consists of about 260,000 distinct CDR3 sequences, around 13% of them appearing once. This clonotype was found a few times. The antigen is unknown. Material: CD4+ T cells sorted from PBMCs, obtained 45 days after the yellow fever booster vaccination. This receptor was identified in a man under 40 who received the YFV17D yellow fever vaccine. The genes are TRBV11-2 and TRBJ2-1, with 10 nucleotides matching TRBD2. The CDR3: CASSSLSSGSYNEQFF. Here the CDR3 DNA reads TGTGCCAGCAGCTCCCTTTCTAGCGGGAGTTACAATGAGCAGTTCTTC.